This is a list of T cell receptor beta chains from one sample in a study of T cells in Graves' hyperthyroidism and ophthalmopathy. TCRdb passed the multiplex PCR reads through MiXCR, listing each CDR3 protein once. The sample holds roughly 840,000 distinct CDR3 sequences, over 35% seen once. Sequenced input: blood. The origin of the receptors is a man aged 18 to 29 with Graves' hyperthyroidism. Both conserved end residues are part of each CDR3. D genes are given only for firm matches. Clone size appears in some rows only: once, few, many, or a class for an expanded clone.

j_call d_call v_call clone_size cdr3_length cdr3_nt cdr3_aa
TRBJ1-2 . TRBV27 . 14 TGTGCCAGCAGGAACCGAGACGGTGCCTATGGCTACACCTTC CASRNRDGAYGYTF
TRBJ1-2 . TRBV6-6 few 12 TGTGCCAGCAGTTCCCAGGGGCACGGCTACACCTTC CASSSQGHGYTF
TRBJ1-1 . TRBV2 . 13 TGTGCCAGCAGCCAAGAGGCGAGAGCCCTAGCTTTCTTT CASSQEARALAFF
TRBJ1-1 TRBD1 TRBV6-5 . 14 TGTGCCAGCAGGCCCGGGACAGGGTTATCCGAAGCTTTCTTT CASRPGTGLSEAFF
TRBJ1-1 . TRBV9 . 17 TGTGCCAGCAGCTCCGGACAGACATATAGAATGAACACTGAAGCTTTCTTT CASSSGQTYRMNTEAFF
TRBJ2-5 . TRBV19 few 14 TGTGCCAGTAGTGCGACTGATGAGGCAGAGACCCAGTACTTC CASSATDEAETQYF
TRBJ1-2 . TRBV6-5 . 14 TGTGCCAGTTCATACCACGGACGGGGAGAAGGCTACACCTTC CASSYHGRGEGYTF
TRBJ1-6 TRBD1 TRBV25-1 . 16 TGTGCCAGCAGTGAAAGTTACAGGGGGATTTATTCACCCCTCCACTTT CASSESYRGIYSPLHF
TRBJ1-4 . TRBV2 . 15 TGTGCCATCAGTTACAGGACACCGGGGGTATGGAAACTGTTTTTT CAISYRTPGVWKLFF
TRBJ2-5 . TRBV25-1 . 12 TGTGCTAGCGTGGGCCGGGGTTTGGCCCAGTACTTC CASVGRGLAQYF
TRBJ1-5 . TRBV20-1 . 13 TGCAGTGCTACATTTACTAGAAATCAGCCCCAGCATTTT CSATFTRNQPQHF
TRBJ1-1 . TRBV6-2/TRBV6-3 few 14 TGTGCCAGCACTTACGGGGGAAGTCGGACTGAAGCTTTCTTT CASTYGGSRTEAFF
TRBJ2-7 TRBD1 TRBV19 . 15 TGTGCCAGTAGTGCCGCCGGGACAGCCTCCTACGAGCAGTGCTTC CASSAAGTASYEQCF
TRBJ2-2 TRBD2 TRBV25-1 . 18 TGTGCCAGCAGTGCCCCCCACGTCGCGGGGGAGAACACCGGGGAGCTGTTTTTT CASSAPHVAGENTGELFF
TRBJ1-3 . TRBV10-2 many 11 TGCGCCAGCAGTGGAGGGTTCACCATATATTTT CASSGGFTIYF
TRBJ2-7 . TRBV10-3 . 13 TGTGCCAGCACCCAGTCCGGGAATTCTAAGCAGTACTTC CASTQSGNSKQYF
TRBJ2-7 . TRBV9 . 16 TGTGCCAGCAGCCCAGAAGCAGGGGTCCCCGTCCACGAGCAGTACTTC CASSPEAGVPVHEQYF
TRBJ1-6 . TRBV7-9 . 14 TGTGCCAGCAAGGGGACTGAGAATAATTCACCCCTCCACTTT CASKGTENNSPLHF
TRBJ1-1 . TRBV10-3 . 13 TGTGCCGTCCCGGGACACCCGAACACTGAAGCTTTCTTT CAVPGHPNTEAFF
TRBJ2-7 TRBD2 TRBV7-2 . 15 TGTGCCAGCAGCTTAGAAGCGGGACTCTCCTACGAGCAGTACTTC CASSLEAGLSYEQYF
TRBJ2-5 . TRBV7-2 . 12 TGTGCCAGCGGTCAGGTCCAAGAGACCCAGTACTTC CASGQVQETQYF
TRBJ2-2 . TRBV20-1 few 14 TGCAGTGCTAGAGGACTCCTGAACACCGGGGAGCTGTTTTTT CSARGLLNTGELFF
TRBJ1-3 . TRBV7-2 . 14 TGTGCCAGCAGCAGCCCGGGGGAGGGAAACACCATATATTTT CASSSPGEGNTIYF
TRBJ2-7 . TRBV13 . 14 TGTGCCAGCAGCTTAGGAAGCCCCTCCTACGAGCAGTACTTC CASSLGSPSYEQYF
TRBJ1-1 . TRBV20-1 few 15 TGCAGTGCTAGAGCCTGGGCCGATATGAACACTGAAGCTTTCTTT CSARAWADMNTEAFF
TRBJ2-7 . TRBV5-6 many 13 TGTGCCAGCAGCTTGGTTAGCGGTAACGAGCAGTACTTC CASSLVSGNEQYF
TRBJ1-1 . TRBV20-1 many 14 TGCAGTGCTAGAGTGGGCAGCTCCAGTCCCGAAGCTTTCTTT CSARVGSSSPEAFF
TRBJ2-5 . TRBV25-1 many 15 TGTGCCAGCAGTCCCCCAACAGGGATTCTAGAGACCCAGTACTTC CASSPPTGILETQYF
TRBJ1-1 . TRBV12-3/TRBV12-4 few 15 TGTGCCAGCAGGGCCTTGGTGGGATGGAACACTGAAGCTTTCTTT CASRALVGWNTEAFF
TRBJ2-7 TRBD2 TRBV12-3/TRBV12-4 . 14 TGTGCCAGCAGTAGGACTAGCGGCCAAGTAGAGCAGTACTTC CASSRTSGQVEQYF
TRBJ2-7 . TRBV7-2 many 14 TGTGCCAGCAGCTTAGGGGGCAGGATCTACGAGCAGTACTTC CASSLGGRIYEQYF
TRBJ2-5 TRBD2 TRBV19 . 18 TGTGCCAGTAGTCCCCGGACTAGCGGCTCGGGACAACAAGAGACCCAGTACTTC CASSPRTSGSGQQETQYF
TRBJ1-2 TRBD1 TRBV7-2 many 14 TGTGCCAGCAGCTTCCGACAGGGAGACTATGGCTACACCTTC CASSFRQGDYGYTF
TRBJ2-6 . TRBV5-1 many 15 TGCGCCAGCAGCTATAAGACAGCTGGGGCCAACGTCCTGACTTTC CASSYKTAGANVLTF
TRBJ1-5 . TRBV12-3/TRBV12-4 few 13 TGTGCCAGCGTCAGGGGTCCCACGGAGCCCCAGCATTTT CASVRGPTEPQHF
TRBJ1-2 . TRBV29-1 many 13 TGCAGCGTTGACAGGGGACTGGGCTATGGCTACACCTTC CSVDRGLGYGYTF
TRBJ2-1 . TRBV2 . 14 TGTGCCAGCAAGACTTCCCCCTCCGACAATGAGCAGTTCTTC CASKTSPSDNEQFF
TRBJ1-1 . TRBV9 few 13 TGTGCCAGCAGCGTAACGGGTCGGGGAGAAGCTTTCTTT CASSVTGRGEAFF
TRBJ1-5 . TRBV9 once 14 TGTGCCAGCAGCGTCGACAGTTCCAGTCAGCCCCAGCATTTT CASSVDSSSQPQHF
TRBJ1-4 TRBD1 TRBV5-1 once 15 TGCACCAGCAGCTTCAGTCTACAGGGGAATGAAAAACTGTTTTTT CTSSFSLQGNEKLFF
TRBJ1-6 TRBD1 TRBV7-2 many 15 TGTGCCAGCAGCTTAACCAGACAGGGAGGGTCACCCCTCCACTTT CASSLTRQGGSPLHF
TRBJ2-7 TRBD2 TRBV7-2 . 15 TGTGCCAGCAGCTTCTATGGGGGGGGGGTCTACGAGCAGTACTTC CASSFYGGGVYEQYF
TRBJ2-7 . TRBV2 few 13 TGTGCCAGTGATCACAAGGAGGGGGCCGAGCAGTACTTC CASDHKEGAEQYF
TRBJ2-2 . TRBV7-7 few 13 TGTGCTAGCAGCCCCACGGCGTCCGGGGAGCTGTTTTTT CASSPTASGELFF
TRBJ2-7 TRBD1 TRBV5-1 . 14 TGCGCCAGCAGACAGGGGAGCATCTCCTACGAGCAGTACTTC CASRQGSISYEQYF
TRBJ1-6 . TRBV7-2 . 15 TGCGCCAGCAGCCAAGAAACCGAGCTGAATTCACCCCTCCACTTT CASSQETELNSPLHF
TRBJ1-5 . TRBV27 . 13 TGTGCCAGCAGTTTATCATCCGCTCAGCCCCAGCATTTT CASSLSSAQPQHF
TRBJ1-1 TRBD1 TRBV5-1 . 14 TGCGCCAGCAGCTGGGACAGACCAGACACTGAAGCTTTCTTT CASSWDRPDTEAFF
TRBJ1-6 TRBD1 TRBV12-3/TRBV12-4 . 16 TGTGCCAGCAGTTTGGACAGGGAAACCTATAATTCACCCCTCCACTTT CASSLDRETYNSPLHF
TRBJ1-4 . TRBV10-3 . 14 TGTGCCAGCAGTACCCGACGGACTAATGAAAAACTGTTTTTT CASSTRRTNEKLFF
TRBJ2-7 TRBD2 TRBV9 . 14 TGTGCCAGCAGCCGCGACGGGGGGGACTACGAGCAGTACTTC CASSRDGGDYEQYF
TRBJ1-2 . TRBV25-1 . 16 TGTGCCAGCAGTTTCCCAAGCGTAACCACCATCTATGGCTACACCTTC CASSFPSVTTIYGYTF
TRBJ1-2 TRBD1 TRBV19 few 16 TGTGCCAGTAGTATAATCGTGGGACAGGGCGGGCACGGCTACACCTTC CASSIIVGQGGHGYTF
TRBJ2-7 TRBD2 TRBV20-1 few 14 TGCAGTGCTAGGGAGTCTAGCGGGAGCAACGAGCAGTACTTC CSARESSGSNEQYF
TRBJ1-5 . TRBV5-4 . 15 TGTGCTAGGCGGTTGCAGGACAGTAGTAATCAGCCCCAGCATTTT CARRLQDSSNQPQHF
TRBJ2-7 . TRBV5-1 once 11 TGCGCCAGCAGCGCCGACAGGGAGCAGTACTTC CASSADREQYF
TRBJ2-2 . TRBV6-5 . 12 TGTGCCAGCTGTTGGGGGTCCGGGGAGCTGTTTTTT CASCWGSGELFF